This is a list of T cell receptor beta chains from one sample in a study of T cells in Graves' hyperthyroidism and ophthalmopathy. A single record per CDR3 protein comes from TCRdb applying MiXCR to the multiplex PCR reads. This table has fewer than 850,000 distinct CDR3 sequences, 15% to 20% appearing once. The specimen was blood. Receptors were obtained from a man aged 50-60 years with Graves' hyperthyroidism. Both conserved end residues are part of each CDR3. The D gene is left open where the match is weak. Clone sizes are given selectively: once, few, many, or a class where the clone is expanded.

d_gene: .; j_gene: TRBJ2-5; abundance: few; v_gene: TRBV9; CDR3nt: TGTGCCAGCAGCGGCAGACCCGGATACCAAGAGACCCAGTACTTC; CDR3aa: CASSGRPGYQETQYF
d_gene: TRBD1; j_gene: TRBJ2-7; abundance: many; v_gene: TRBV11-2; CDR3nt: TGTGCCAGCAGCCCACTTATCAGGGGGAATAGGGTCGAGCAGTACTTC; CDR3aa: CASSPLIRGNRVEQYF
d_gene: .; j_gene: TRBJ1-1; abundance: many; v_gene: TRBV18; CDR3nt: TGTGCCAGCTCACTGACTGAGGGGATCGCTGAAGCTTTCTTT; CDR3aa: CASSLTEGIAEAFF
d_gene: .; j_gene: TRBJ2-4; abundance: few; v_gene: TRBV11-2; CDR3nt: TGTGCCAGCAGCCAAGATGGTAGCGAAAACATTCAGTACTTC; CDR3aa: CASSQDGSENIQYF
d_gene: TRBD2; j_gene: TRBJ2-7; abundance: few; v_gene: TRBV10-3; CDR3nt: TGTGCCACCTCCCAGGGAGCGGGAGAGACCTACGAGCAGTACTTC; CDR3aa: CATSQGAGETYEQYF
d_gene: TRBD2; j_gene: TRBJ2-7; abundance: many; v_gene: TRBV20-1; CDR3nt: TGCAGTGCTAGAGGACTAGCGGGAGGTCTCTACGAGCAGTACTTC; CDR3aa: CSARGLAGGLYEQYF
d_gene: .; j_gene: TRBJ1-1; abundance: many; v_gene: TRBV20-1; CDR3nt: TGCAGTGCCGTGGGGTGGATGACTGAAGCTTTCTTT; CDR3aa: CSAVGWMTEAFF
d_gene: .; j_gene: TRBJ1-2; abundance: .; v_gene: TRBV11-2; CDR3nt: TGTGCCAGCAGCTTTGACATGGTGTCCGGGGCTAGCGGGGCTGGCTACACCTTC; CDR3aa: CASSFDMVSGASGAGYTF
d_gene: TRBD2; j_gene: TRBJ2-5; abundance: .; v_gene: TRBV5-1; CDR3nt: TGCGCCAGCAGCTGGTTTTTAGCGGGAGCTACAGTGGAGACCCAGTACTTC; CDR3aa: CASSWFLAGATVETQYF
d_gene: .; j_gene: TRBJ1-3; abundance: .; v_gene: TRBV27; CDR3nt: TGTGCCAGCAGCCGGGACGGGCGCGGAAACACCATATATTTT; CDR3aa: CASSRDGRGNTIYF
d_gene: .; j_gene: TRBJ2-4; abundance: .; v_gene: TRBV6-2/TRBV6-3; CDR3nt: TGTGCCAGCAGTGTGGCCTCGGGCGCCAAAAACATTCAGTACTTC; CDR3aa: CASSVASGAKNIQYF
d_gene: TRBD2; j_gene: TRBJ2-5; abundance: many; v_gene: TRBV20-1; CDR3nt: TGCAGTGCTAGGCACACTAGCGGGAAACTCCAAGAGACCCAGTACTTC; CDR3aa: CSARHTSGKLQETQYF
d_gene: TRBD1; j_gene: TRBJ2-1; abundance: few; v_gene: TRBV18; CDR3nt: TGTGCCAGCTCCCTAAACGACAGGGTAATTTACAATGAGCAGTTCTTC; CDR3aa: CASSLNDRVIYNEQFF
d_gene: TRBD2; j_gene: TRBJ2-1; abundance: many; v_gene: TRBV6-2/TRBV6-3; CDR3nt: TGTGCCAGCAGTTACACCATTAGCGGGAGTATCAATGAGCAGTTCTTC; CDR3aa: CASSYTISGSINEQFF
d_gene: .; j_gene: TRBJ2-3; abundance: many; v_gene: TRBV10-1; CDR3nt: TGCGCCAGCAGTGAAACCGTAAAGGGGATGAGGACAGATACGCAGTATTTT; CDR3aa: CASSETVKGMRTDTQYF
d_gene: .; j_gene: TRBJ1-1; abundance: .; v_gene: TRBV7-3; CDR3nt: TGTGCCAGCAGCGCCCAGGGGCAAAGTGAAGCTTTCTTT; CDR3aa: CASSAQGQSEAFF
d_gene: .; j_gene: TRBJ2-1; abundance: .; v_gene: TRBV20-1; CDR3nt: TGCAGCCCTAAGTCGGGACTTAAAAGCTCCTACAATGAGCAGTTCTTC; CDR3aa: CSPKSGLKSSYNEQFF
d_gene: .; j_gene: TRBJ1-5; abundance: many; v_gene: TRBV30; CDR3nt: TGTGCCTGGAGTGAGGCAGGGCATAGCAATCAGCCCCAGCATTTT; CDR3aa: CAWSEAGHSNQPQHF
d_gene: .; j_gene: TRBJ2-1; abundance: many; v_gene: TRBV5-1; CDR3nt: TGCGCCAGCAGCTCTACACCTGCTACTAGGAAAGAGTCCTACAATGAGCAGTTCTTC; CDR3aa: CASSSTPATRKESYNEQFF
d_gene: TRBD2; j_gene: TRBJ2-1; abundance: .; v_gene: TRBV3-1; CDR3nt: TGTGCCAGCAGCCAAGAGGGTGCGTTTAGGACTAGCGTTTACAATGAGCAGTTCTTC; CDR3aa: CASSQEGAFRTSVYNEQFF
d_gene: .; j_gene: TRBJ1-1; abundance: many; v_gene: TRBV12-3/TRBV12-4; CDR3nt: TGTGCCAGCACCAGGACCCTGAACACTGAAGCTTTCTTT; CDR3aa: CASTRTLNTEAFF
d_gene: .; j_gene: TRBJ2-3; abundance: many; v_gene: TRBV12-3/TRBV12-4; CDR3nt: TGTGCCAGCAGTGCGCGGACGGATCCAGATACGCAGTATTTT; CDR3aa: CASSARTDPDTQYF
d_gene: .; j_gene: TRBJ1-1; abundance: many; v_gene: TRBV7-6; CDR3nt: TGTGCCAGCAGCCCGGGGTCCGGCGAAGCTTTCTTT; CDR3aa: CASSPGSGEAFF
d_gene: .; j_gene: TRBJ1-1; abundance: .; v_gene: TRBV9; CDR3nt: TGTGCCAGCAGCGGGTTGAACACTGAAGCTTTCTTT; CDR3aa: CASSGLNTEAFF
d_gene: .; j_gene: TRBJ2-7; abundance: few; v_gene: TRBV20-1; CDR3nt: TGCAGTGCTAGAAGAGGGCGCGAGGAGCAGTACTTC; CDR3aa: CSARRGREEQYF
d_gene: TRBD1; j_gene: TRBJ2-4; abundance: .; v_gene: TRBV2; CDR3nt: TGTGCCAGCAGCCTGGACAGGTCCCGGGCAAACATTCAGTACTTC; CDR3aa: CASSLDRSRANIQYF
d_gene: TRBD2; j_gene: TRBJ2-7; abundance: .; v_gene: TRBV5-1; CDR3nt: TGCGCCAGCAGCGTTAGCGGGAATGTGAACTACGAGCAGTACTTC; CDR3aa: CASSVSGNVNYEQYF
d_gene: .; j_gene: TRBJ1-4; abundance: .; v_gene: TRBV18; CDR3nt: TGTGCCAGCTCAGGGGGTGGCGATGAAAAACTGTTTTTT; CDR3aa: CASSGGGDEKLFF
d_gene: TRBD1; j_gene: TRBJ2-7; abundance: .; v_gene: TRBV9; CDR3nt: TGTGCCAGCAGCGTAGCTACTAGGGGACAGGCCTCCTACGAGCAGTACTTC; CDR3aa: CASSVATRGQASYEQYF
d_gene: .; j_gene: TRBJ1-4; abundance: many; v_gene: TRBV28; CDR3nt: TGTGCCAGCAGTCTAGATCCTCCAGGGGCTGCTAATGAAAAACTGTTTTTT; CDR3aa: CASSLDPPGAANEKLFF
d_gene: TRBD1; j_gene: TRBJ2-1; abundance: few; v_gene: TRBV10-2; CDR3nt: TGCGCCAGCAGCGAGGACAGGGTTTATTATGAGCAGTTCTTC; CDR3aa: CASSEDRVYYEQFF
d_gene: .; j_gene: TRBJ1-1; abundance: few; v_gene: TRBV20-1; CDR3nt: TGCAGTGCCTGGACCACCTCGGGAGGGAGAGAAACTGAAGCTTTCTTT; CDR3aa: CSAWTTSGGRETEAFF
d_gene: .; j_gene: TRBJ2-5; abundance: few; v_gene: TRBV24-1; CDR3nt: TGTGCCACCAGCTTCCGACTAGGGACCCAAGAGACCCAGTACTTC; CDR3aa: CATSFRLGTQETQYF
d_gene: .; j_gene: TRBJ1-3; abundance: .; v_gene: TRBV6-2/TRBV6-3; CDR3nt: TGTGCCAGCAGGGTGGACAGCAGCTCTGGAAACACCATATATTTT; CDR3aa: CASRVDSSSGNTIYF
d_gene: TRBD1; j_gene: TRBJ2-3; abundance: .; v_gene: TRBV28; CDR3nt: TGTGCCAGCGGTTTTATACAGGGGACAGATACGCAGTATTTT; CDR3aa: CASGFIQGTDTQYF
d_gene: .; j_gene: TRBJ2-1; abundance: many; v_gene: TRBV7-8; CDR3nt: TGTGCCAGCAGTTTTGAAGTAGCGGACTACAATGAGCAGTTCTTC; CDR3aa: CASSFEVADYNEQFF
d_gene: TRBD2; j_gene: TRBJ2-2; abundance: .; v_gene: TRBV7-8; CDR3nt: TGTGCCAGCAGATGGAGGGCTAGCGGGAGTCTCGGCACCGGGGAGCTGTTTTTT; CDR3aa: CASRWRASGSLGTGELFF
d_gene: TRBD2; j_gene: TRBJ2-1; abundance: .; v_gene: TRBV19; CDR3nt: TGTGCCAGTAGTAAGGGCGGGAGCGGTGAGCAGTTCTTC; CDR3aa: CASSKGGSGEQFF
d_gene: TRBD2; j_gene: TRBJ2-7; abundance: .; v_gene: TRBV12-3/TRBV12-4; CDR3nt: TGTGCCAGCAGTTTTGCTAGCGGGAGTGGTTACGAGCAGTACTTC; CDR3aa: CASSFASGSGYEQYF
d_gene: TRBD1; j_gene: TRBJ2-5; abundance: few; v_gene: TRBV25-1; CDR3nt: TGTGCCAGCAGTGAAGACAGGGTGGGGCAAGAGACCCAGTACTTC; CDR3aa: CASSEDRVGQETQYF
d_gene: TRBD2; j_gene: TRBJ2-7; abundance: many; v_gene: TRBV6-5; CDR3nt: TGTGCCAGCAGTTACGGGACTAGCGGGAGATTATACGAGCAGTACTTC; CDR3aa: CASSYGTSGRLYEQYF
d_gene: .; j_gene: TRBJ2-1; abundance: many; v_gene: TRBV27; CDR3nt: TGTGCCAGCAGTTTAAGCGTCTCCTACAATGAGCAGTTCTTC; CDR3aa: CASSLSVSYNEQFF
d_gene: TRBD1; j_gene: TRBJ1-5; abundance: few; v_gene: TRBV29-1; CDR3nt: TGCAGCACAGGGGACAGGGATCAGCCCCAGCATTTT; CDR3aa: CSTGDRDQPQHF
d_gene: .; j_gene: TRBJ2-2; abundance: .; v_gene: TRBV7-3; CDR3nt: TGTGCCAGCAGCTTAACCGATGAAGGGGAGCTGTTTTTT; CDR3aa: CASSLTDEGELFF
d_gene: .; j_gene: TRBJ1-4; abundance: .; v_gene: TRBV6-5; CDR3nt: TGTGCCAGCAGTTACTCGGAGGGTAGGAGTGAAAAACTGTTTTTT; CDR3aa: CASSYSEGRSEKLFF
d_gene: TRBD2; j_gene: TRBJ2-5; abundance: .; v_gene: TRBV7-9; CDR3nt: TGTGCCAGCAGCCCCTGGCGGGAGCTAGAGACCCAGTACTTC; CDR3aa: CASSPWRELETQYF
d_gene: TRBD1; j_gene: TRBJ2-4; abundance: .; v_gene: TRBV25-1; CDR3nt: TGTGCCAGCAGTGAACCCGGACAGGGAGGACTGAGCATTCAGTACTTC; CDR3aa: CASSEPGQGGLSIQYF
d_gene: .; j_gene: TRBJ1-1; abundance: .; v_gene: TRBV5-4; CDR3nt: TGTGCCAGCAGCTATCTCACAGGTTCCCGTGAAGCTTTCTTT; CDR3aa: CASSYLTGSREAFF
d_gene: .; j_gene: TRBJ2-7; abundance: .; v_gene: TRBV27; CDR3nt: TGTGCCAGCAGCTTCACCCCCTCCAGCTCCTACGAGCAGTACTTC; CDR3aa: CASSFTPSSSYEQYF
d_gene: .; j_gene: TRBJ2-7; abundance: many; v_gene: TRBV28; CDR3nt: TGTGCCAGCAAGACCGGGCCCCGCTCCTACGAGCAGTACTTC; CDR3aa: CASKTGPRSYEQYF
d_gene: TRBD2; j_gene: TRBJ2-3; abundance: many; v_gene: TRBV11-2; CDR3nt: TGTGCCAGCAGCTTCCCTCTAGCGGGAGGCTCAGATACGCAGTATTTT; CDR3aa: CASSFPLAGGSDTQYF
d_gene: .; j_gene: TRBJ2-7; abundance: many; v_gene: TRBV10-3; CDR3nt: TGTGCCATCAGTATTACAGGACTTCTGGCCGAGCAGTACTTC; CDR3aa: CAISITGLLAEQYF
d_gene: .; j_gene: TRBJ2-1; abundance: .; v_gene: TRBV12-3/TRBV12-4; CDR3nt: TGTGCCAGCAGTTTAGCGGGAGCGCGCTACAATGAGCAGTTCTTC; CDR3aa: CASSLAGARYNEQFF
d_gene: .; j_gene: TRBJ2-3; abundance: many; v_gene: TRBV11-1; CDR3nt: TGTGCCAGCAGCCCCCTCCCCACAGATACGCAGTATTTT; CDR3aa: CASSPLPTDTQYF
d_gene: TRBD2; j_gene: TRBJ2-3; abundance: many; v_gene: TRBV12-3/TRBV12-4; CDR3nt: TGTGCCAGCAGTTTAACTAGCGGGGGGACAGATACGCAGTATTTT; CDR3aa: CASSLTSGGTDTQYF
d_gene: .; j_gene: TRBJ1-2; abundance: many; v_gene: TRBV11-2; CDR3nt: TGTGCCAGCAGCTTAAGGCTAAACGACTATGGCTACACCTTC; CDR3aa: CASSLRLNDYGYTF
d_gene: TRBD1; j_gene: TRBJ2-3; abundance: .; v_gene: TRBV5-5; CDR3nt: TGTGCCAGCAGCTTGGCCGGGACAGGGTTCACAGATACGCAGTATTTT; CDR3aa: CASSLAGTGFTDTQYF
d_gene: .; j_gene: TRBJ1-2; abundance: few; v_gene: TRBV20-1; CDR3nt: TGCAGTGCTAGGAGCAGGGACTATGGCTACACCTTC; CDR3aa: CSARSRDYGYTF
d_gene: .; j_gene: TRBJ1-5; abundance: many; v_gene: TRBV12-3/TRBV12-4; CDR3nt: TGTGCCAGCAGTTTGCTGGCAGACAATCAGCCCCAGCATTTT; CDR3aa: CASSLLADNQPQHF